Shown below are 30 T cell receptor beta chains from a single sample sequenced in a study of cytotoxic CD8 clonotypes in ibrutinib-treated CLL (dated by TCRdb to the early 2020s). The library was built by means of the immunoSEQ multiplex PCR assay. TCRdb obtained this table from immuneACCESS and retained in-frame rearrangements with V and J assigned. These tables miss some clones; where compared with another copy, unresolved V genes account for less than half of the shortfall, and the remainder is unexplained. The sample table contains 250,000 to 350,000 clones; only one count was recorded for 65% to 85% of them. The leading ten clones occupy around 5.1% of the sample. Per the publication, the time point label means: progressive disease on ibrutinib. Material: PBMCs, obtained at disease progression, from a patient treated with ibrutinib. All receptors come from a human donor with chronic lymphocytic leukemia.

The chain is built from TRBV7-2 and TRBJ1-5; 7 nucleotides match TRBD1. V gave up 1 base and J gave up 7 bases; unmatched junction bases: 10. The CDR3 is made up of 16 amino acids. Germline values: CDR1 SGHTA, CDR2 FQGNSA. The CDR3, as DNA: TGTGCCAGCAGCTTAGGCTCCCAGACAGGGAACCAGCCCCAGCATTTT. It translates to CASSLGSQTGNQPQHF.

V usage is TRBV19 and J usage is TRBJ2-2; the match to TRBD2 covers 7 bases. The germline V gene encodes CDR1 LNHDA and CDR2 SQIVND (reference sequence). The V segment lost 10 bases and the J segment 4 bases; nucleotides outside the gene matches: 3. This CDR3 is 12 amino acids long. The CDR3 sequence: CAISGGTGELFF. The CDR3 DNA reads as TGTGCCATATCGGGGGGCACCGGGGAGCTGTTTTTT.

The rearrangement uses TRBV27 and TRBJ1-5; no clear D. The CDR3 contains 12 residues. Germline lookup yields CDR1 MNHEY and CDR2 SMNVEV (reference sequence). The germline V and J ends were trimmed by 6 bases and 9 bases, with 12 bases remaining between them. The CDR3 reads CASRTGGGPQHF. The DNA of the CDR3 is TGTGCCAGCAGAACGGGAGGCGGGCCCCAGCATTTT.

V and J are TRBV11-2 and TRBJ1-6, with a possible D match to TRBD1 (5 bases). The CDR3 extends over 15 amino acids. Germline V gene data show CDR1 as SGHAT and CDR2 as FQNNGV. Deletions cut 6 bases from V and 5 bases from J, with 14 bases between. CDR3 amino acids: CASSWGVMDNSPLHF. The CDR3 nucleotides are TGTGCCAGCAGTTGGGGGGTAATGGATAATTCACCCCTCCACTTT.

J is TRBJ2-5 and V is TRBV27; tentative D call: TRBD1 (5 bases). The CDR3 loop spans 13 amino acids. Trimming left V 8 bases short and J 5 bases short, with 15 bases between. Germline CDR1 and CDR2: MNHEY and SMNVEV (reference sequence). CDR3 residues: CASVPWGGETQYF. DNA for the CDR3: TGTGCCAGCGTCCCTTGGGGCGGCGAGACCCAGTACTTC.

J is TRBJ2-1 and V is TRBV19; maybe TRBD2 (6 bases). Trimming shortened V by 7 bases and J by 3 bases, and 19 bases separated the two germline ends. CDR1 LNHDA and CDR2 SQIVND come from the germline V gene (reference sequence). The CDR3 loop spans 16 amino acids. DNA of the CDR3: TGTGCCAGTACTTCCTCTAGCGAATCCCTCTACAATGAGCAGTTCTTC. Translated: CASTSSSESLYNEQFF.

CDR3 residues: CASSIVHSQETQYF. CDR3 nucleotide sequence: TGTGCCAGTAGTATTGTCCACAGCCAAGAGACCCAGTACTTC. The gene calls are TRBV19 and TRBJ2-5; no firm D call. Trimming took off 3 bases at V and 1 base at J, with 9 bases between the two ends. From germline, CDR1 is LNHDA and CDR2 SQIVND (reference sequence). This CDR3 is 14 amino acids long.

The chain uses TRBV29-1 and TRBJ1-1; no firm D call. Germline assignment: CDR1 SQVTM and CDR2 ANQGSEA. CDR3 length: 12 amino acids. V was pared by 7 bases and J by 2 bases, with 11 bases between. The CDR3 spells CSAVGRNTEAFF. CDR3 sequence (DNA): TGCAGCGCCGTGGGTAGAAACACTGAAGCTTTCTTT. The whole variable domain, filled in from reference TRBV29-1 and TRBJ1-1, reads SAVISQKPSRDICQRGTSLTIQCQVDSQVTMMFWYRQQPGQSLTLIATANQGSEATYESGFVIDKFPISRPNLTFSTLTVSNMSPEDSSIYLCSAVGRNTEAFFGQGTRLTVV.

This clone was counted a single time. The rearrangement links TRBV18 to TRBJ2-7; no clear D gene. Germline assignment: CDR1 KGHSH and CDR2 LQKENI. V dropped 3 bases and J dropped 4 bases, with 19 bases sitting between them. CDR3 length equals 16 residues. The CDR3 DNA is TGTGCCAGCTCACCGACACGTCGAAGACTGATTTACGAGCAGTACTTC. Translating it yields CASSPTRRRLIYEQYF. The whole variable domain, filled in from reference TRBV18 and TRBJ2-7, reads NAGVMQNPRHLVRRRGQEARLRCSPMKGHSHVYWYRQLPEEGLKFMVYLQKENIIDESGMPKERFSAEFPKEGPSILRIQQVVRGDSAAYFCASSPTRRRLIYEQYFGPGTRLTVT.

This chain links TRBV18 with TRBJ2-7; no clear D. V shed 6 bases and J shed 2 bases, with 14 bases lying between them. The germline gives CDR1 KGHSH, CDR2 LQKENI. The CDR3 spans 14 residues. CDR3 sequence: CASSLDGPPYEQYF. CDR3 bases: TGTGCCAGCTCGCTGGACGGACCGCCCTACGAGCAGTACTTC.

The chain joins TRBV11-3 to TRBJ2-1, with D perhaps TRBD2 (6 bases). Germline values: CDR1 SGHNT, CDR2 YENEEA. V was trimmed by 1 base and J by 6 bases, leaving 13 bases between them. This CDR3 has 15 residues. CDR3 sequence: CASSLAFGTRNEQFF. The DNA of the CDR3 is TGTGCCAGCAGCTTAGCCTTCGGGACTCGCAATGAGCAGTTCTTC.

Only a few counts were recorded for this clone. The chain joins TRBV6-5 to TRBJ1-3; D may be TRBD1 (6 bases). The CDR3 extends over 14 amino acids. Germline CDR1 and CDR2: MNHEY and SVGAGI. The V gene lost 6 bases and the J gene lost 3 bases, with 12 bases spanning the gap. CDR3 sequence (DNA): TGTGCCAGCAGAAGGGGGGCGAGTGGAAACACCATATATTTT. Translated: CASRRGASGNTIYF.

The rearrangement uses TRBV19 and TRBJ2-1, with 8 bases that match TRBD1. Looked up from germline, CDR1 is LNHDA and CDR2 is SQIVND (reference sequence). The CDR3 is made up of 15 amino acids. Trimming at V came to 7 bases and at J to 2 bases, leaving 7 bases not matched to a gene. The CDR3 reads CASNPGQAAYNEQFF. The CDR3 DNA is TGTGCCAGTAATCCGGGACAGGCCGCCTACAATGAGCAGTTCTTC. The entire variable domain, with the rest obtained from reference TRBV19 and TRBJ2-1, is as follows: DGGITQSPKYLFRKEGQNVTLSCEQNLNHDAMYWYRQDPGQGLRLIYYSQIVNDFQKGDIAEGYSVSREKKESFPLTVTSAQKNPTAFYLCASNPGQAAYNEQFFGPGTRLTVL.

This chain connects TRBV7-9 to TRBJ2-3, with 9 bases identical to TRBD2. Looked up from germline, CDR1 is SEHNR and CDR2 is FQNEAQ (reference sequence). The J segment lost 4 bases and the V segment lost 0 bases, leaving 2 bases of the junction unmatched. The CDR3 has 15 residues. CDR3 sequence: CASSLAGLAADTQYF. CDR3 nucleotide sequence: TGTGCCAGCAGCTTAGCGGGACTAGCCGCAGATACGCAGTATTTT. Looking up the rest from reference TRBV7-9 and TRBJ2-3 gives the full variable domain: DTGVSQNPRHKITKRGQNVTFRCDPISEHNRLYWYRQTLGQGPEFLTYFQNEAQLEKSRLLSDRFSAERPKGSFSTLEIQRTEQGDSAMYLCASSLAGLAADTQYFGPGTRLTVL.

CDR3 residues: CASSASWTGTNQPQHF. CDR3 nucleotides: TGTGCCAGCAGTGCCTCATGGACAGGGACGAATCAGCCCCAGCATTTT. The chain links TRBV6-1 to TRBJ1-5; TRBD1 agrees at 8 bases. Germline trimming cut 4 bases from V and 4 bases from J; bases unmatched to any gene: 9. The CDR3 has 16 amino acids. Germline V gene sequence: CDR1 MNHNS, CDR2 SASEGT.

The chain links TRBV21-1 to TRBJ2-7; TRBD1 reflects the table's D call only, with no check against the DNA. TRBV21-1 is labeled a pseudogene. The CDR3 length is 14 residues. The CDR3 is CASSKGSLCYEQYF. CDR3 coding DNA: TGTGCCAGCAGCAAGGGCAGCCTTTGCTACGAGCAGTACTTC.

This clone appeared a single time. The V and J genes are TRBV30 and TRBJ2-1; 7 bases are a match to TRBD2. With V trimmed by 2 bases and J by 8 bases, 15 bases remained unmatched. This CDR3 comprises 16 residues. Germline V gene data show CDR1 as GTSNPN and CDR2 as SVGIG (reference sequence). Here the CDR3 DNA reads TGTGCCTGGAGTCCTCCACTAGCGCAGAGAGGGTATGAGCAGTTCTTC. Its protein product is CAWSPPLAQRGYEQFF.

V gene TRBV11-2 combines with J gene TRBJ2-3; TRBD1 might be the D (6 bases). The germline V and J ends were trimmed by 5 bases and 9 bases, with 15 bases remaining between them. The CDR3 contains 13 residues. Germline V gene sequence: CDR1 SGHAT, CDR2 FQNNGV. The CDR3 nucleotides read TGTGCCAGCAGCCTCACAGGGCCCGGGACGCAGTATTTT. Translation: CASSLTGPGTQYF.

V gene TRBV6-5 combines with J gene TRBJ2-2; D is perhaps TRBD1 or TRBD2 (5 bases each). The V end lost 0 bases, the J end lost 5 bases, and 10 bases lay between the germline ends. The CDR3 runs 15 residues. CDR1 MNHEY and CDR2 SVGAGI come from the germline V gene. CDR3 sequence reads: CASSYSAGRTGELFF. The CDR3 DNA follows: TGTGCCAGCAGTTACTCGGCAGGGAGAACCGGGGAGCTGTTTTTT.

This clone has only a few counts. The chain combines TRBV18 with TRBJ1-2; D possibly corresponds to TRBD1 (5 bases). This CDR3 region has 15 residues. Trimming shortened V by 8 bases and J by 6 bases, and 22 bases separated the two germline ends. CDR1 KGHSH and CDR2 LQKENI come from the germline V gene. The CDR3 region is CASAPGEVGGDGYTF. CDR3 coding DNA: TGTGCCAGCGCCCCCGGGGAAGTCGGGGGAGATGGCTACACCTTC.

V and J are TRBV9 and TRBJ1-4; 8 bases are a match to TRBD1. Per the germline V gene, CDR1 is SGDLS and CDR2 is YYNGEE. V shed 5 bases, J shed 7 bases, and the junction held 4 bases outside the gene matches. CDR3 length: 13 residues. CDR3 in amino acids: CASSADRAEKLFF. CDR3 DNA: TGTGCCAGCAGTGCGGACAGGGCTGAAAAACTGTTTTTT.

J is TRBJ2-7 and V is TRBV28, with TRBD1 identical over 9 bases. CDR3 length: 13 residues. J lost 3 bases, V lost 8 bases, and 5 bases had no gene match. CDR1 MDHEN and CDR2 SYDVKM come from the germline V gene. In DNA form, the CDR3 reads TGTGCCAGCCAGCCGGGACAGGGCTACGAGCAGTACTTC. It is translated as CASQPGQGYEQYF. Drawing the rest from reference TRBV28 and TRBJ2-7, the complete variable domain is DVKVTQSSRYLVKRTGEKVFLECVQDMDHENMFWYRQDPGLGLRLIYFSYDVKMKEKGDIPEGYSVSREKKERFSLILESASTNQTSMYLCASQPGQGYEQYFGPGTRLTVT.

This clone was observed a single time. This chain connects TRBV4-1 to TRBJ1-1, with 7 bases that match TRBD1. The CDR3 covers 14 residues. Germline V gene lookup returns CDR1 MGHRA and CDR2 YSYEKL. The trim removed 2 bases at V and 1 base at J, leaving 1 base unmatched. The CDR3: CASSQQGENTEAFF. CDR3 in DNA: TGCGCCAGCAGCCAACAGGGGGAGAACACTGAAGCTTTCTTT.

The chain employs TRBV19 and TRBJ2-7; D unresolved. CDR1 is LNHDA and CDR2 is SQIVND in the germline V gene (reference sequence). Between the trimmed V and J ends, which lost 4 bases and 2 bases, there was a span of 15 bases. The CDR3 loop spans 15 amino acids. The CDR3 region is CASSTILEYPYEQYF. For the CDR3, the DNA is TGTGCCAGTAGTACCATCCTGGAATACCCCTACGAGCAGTACTTC.

The V gene is TRBV5-6, the J gene TRBJ2-7; D is ambiguous. This CDR3 is built from 13 residues. V was cut by 3 bases and J by 6 bases, with 13 bases left in between. Germline V gives CDR1 SGHDT, CDR2 YYEEEE. Here the CDR3 reads CASSSPPGSEQYF. The CDR3 DNA sequence: TGTGCCAGCAGCTCTCCGCCAGGTTCCGAGCAGTACTTC. The whole variable domain, remainder taken from reference TRBV5-6 and TRBJ2-7, is DAGVTQSPTHLIKTRGQQVTLRCSPKSGHDTVSWYQQALGQGPQFIFQYYEEEERQRGNFPDRFSGHQFPNYSSELNVNALLLGDSALYLCASSSPPGSEQYFGPGTRLTVT.

The chain combines TRBV18 with TRBJ1-5; D ambiguous. This CDR3 has 13 residues. V lost 3 bases, J lost 5 bases, and 8 bases lay in between. Germline CDR1 and CDR2: KGHSH and LQKENI. The CDR3 region has the DNA TGTGCCAGCTCACCGAACTGGCATCAGCCCCAGCATTTT. Its protein product is CASSPNWHQPQHF.

The chain uses TRBV5-6 and TRBJ1-6; D gene ambiguous. Germline V gives CDR1 SGHDT, CDR2 YYEEEE. Trimming shortened V by 2 bases and J by 5 bases, and 5 bases separated the two germline ends. The CDR3 length is 13 residues. CDR3 nucleotide sequence: TGTGCCAGCAGCTTCCGGAATAATTCACCCCTCCACTTT. Its translation: CASSFRNNSPLHF. Combining the CDR3 with reference TRBV5-6 and TRBJ1-6 gives the whole variable domain DAGVTQSPTHLIKTRGQQVTLRCSPKSGHDTVSWYQQALGQGPQFIFQYYEEEERQRGNFPDRFSGHQFPNYSSELNVNALLLGDSALYLCASSFRNNSPLHFGNGTRLTVT.

This sequence joins TRBV5-1 and TRBJ2-7; TRBD2 matches 8 bases. Germline CDR1 reads SGHRS; CDR2 reads YFSETQ. The ends lost 0 bases at V and 6 bases at J; junction bases unmatched: 8. CDR3 size: 15 residues. CDR3 sequence: CASSLEGGGLVEQYF. CDR3 bases: TGCGCCAGCAGCTTGGAGGGCGGGGGGCTCGTCGAGCAGTACTTC.

The V gene is TRBV28, the J gene TRBJ2-3; either TRBD1 or TRBD2 may fit D (5 bases each). The CDR3 consists of 12 residues. V lost 8 bases, J lost 4 bases, and 10 bases lay in between. CDR1 is MDHEN, CDR2 SYDVKM, per germline. CDR3 bases: TGTGCCAGCCGTCTGGGGGCAGATACGCAGTATTTT. Its protein is CASRLGADTQYF. The complete variable domain, with remaining parts taken from reference TRBV28 and TRBJ2-3, reads DVKVTQSSRYLVKRTGEKVFLECVQDMDHENMFWYRQDPGLGLRLIYFSYDVKMKEKGDIPEGYSVSREKKERFSLILESASTNQTSMYLCASRLGADTQYFGPGTRLTVL.

The chain has TRBV2 and TRBJ2-1; 8 positions match TRBD2. CDR3 size: 15 residues. J gave up 2 bases and V 6 bases, and 6 bases lay outside the gene matches. Germline CDR1 SNHLY, CDR2 FYNNEI. CDR3 sequence: CASSRTSWAYNEQFF. As DNA, the CDR3 is TGTGCCAGCAGCAGGACTAGCTGGGCCTACAATGAGCAGTTCTTC.